This T cell receptor (beta chain) was sequenced for a study of T-cell reconstitution after alpha-beta-depleted transplantation in children. This CDR3 has 14 residues. Preparation of the TCRbeta library was carried out with unique molecular identifiers. TCRdb re-derived calls from the PCR reads in MiXCR, one entry per CDR3 protein. The repertoire holds about 360,000 distinct CDR3 sequences, 13% seen once, with 3.5% to 4.5% in the top ten. The chain combines TRBV21-1 with TRBJ2-7; the DNA was not compared with TRBD2, the D call given in the table. TRBV21-1 is a pseudogene. The TCR originated in a human donor who donated a stem cell graft to a child with Fanconi anemia. This specimen was PBMCs, taken from the stem cell graft. The DNA for the CDR3 is TGTGCCAGCAGAATGTGCGGGGCCCCCTACGAGCAGTACTTC. This encodes CASRMCGAPYEQYF.